This T cell receptor (beta chain) stems from a study of cytomegalovirus exposure and HLA in healthy donors. Study-wide context: Some 85 million unique TCRs, all from HLA-typed donors, were included in an early release of the data. Study-wide findings and caveats: Available immune exposure information covered CMV serostatus only. A classifier reportedly called cytomegalovirus status with high sensitivity and specificity. Presence/absence analyses supposed approximately even sequencing depth among donors.

Germline-derived CDR1 and CDR2 are SGHTA and FQGNSA. Trimming cost V 5 bases and J 6 bases; bases outside gene matches: 3. This CDR3 is 13 amino acids long. Concerning this clone: What it recognizes is unknown.

The study ran its PCR with 60 Vbeta and 13 Jbeta primers. TCRdb keeps only in-frame clones here, not all; method: immunoSEQ multiplex PCR. The table lists 100,000 to 150,000 clones, 78% of them singletons. This chain joins TRBV7-2 and TRBJ2-7; 11 bases agree with TRBD1. The sample was PBMCs. This clonotype was obtained from a man aged 35 to 55 in good health and CMV-seronegative. The CDR3 DNA sequence: TGTGCCAGCAGCACGGACAGGGGGCGCGAGCAGTACTTC. It translates to CASSTDRGREQYF.